The 11 T cell receptor beta chains below were found in one sample sequenced in a study of vaccination and CD4 T cells after COVID-19 (dated by TCRdb to between 2021 and 2022). The treatment or condition label, as the study defines it: roughly 10-day PBMC culture with coronavirus spike peptide pools or control peptides (ViraFEST assay). What these receptors recognize is not known. Library generation was performed with PCR. Sequencing instrument: Illumina iSeq 100. At the Johns Hopkins FTIC core, DNA from the cultured CD4+ T cells underwent TCR sequencing with the Oncomine TCR Beta short-read assay. TCRdb reanalyzed the raw reads on its own, using fastp at Q25 for trimming and MiXCR for clone calling, and kept in-frame beta chains. Rows matching on CDR3 protein sequence are summarized as one entry with the most common DNA and genes. The table for this sample lists roughly 23,000 distinct CDR3 sequences; 67% of them were counted only once. The top ten constitute about 22% of the sample.

Source: CD4+ T cells from blood, cultured in vitro, taken after SARS-CoV-2 vaccination. The receptors were sampled from a human donor who received a COVID-19 vaccine.

The rearrangement joins TRBV6-1 to TRBJ1-5; no clear D. The V gene's germline CDR1 is MNHNS and CDR2 SASEGT. V shed 0 bases and J shed 0 bases, with 18 bases lying between them. This CDR3 region has 19 residues. The CDR3 reads CASSEAPTWERNSNQPQHF. In DNA, the CDR3 is TGTGCCAGCAGTGAAGCCCCGACGTGGGAACGTAATAGCAATCAGCCCCAGCATTTT.

The rearrangement uses TRBV15 and TRBJ1-1; no definite D call. The CDR3 is 15 residues long. Trimming took off 2 bases at V and 2 bases at J, with 12 bases between the two ends. Per germline, CDR1 LNHNV and CDR2 YYDKDF (reference sequence). CDR3 residues: CATSRLIGGNTEAFF. The DNA of the CDR3 is TGTGCCACCAGCAGACTCATTGGAGGTAACACTGAAGCTTTCTTT.

This chain links TRBV20-1 with TRBJ1-1, with TRBD1 identical over 7 bases. This CDR3 spans 16 amino acids. From germline, CDR1 is DFQATT and CDR2 SNEGSKA (reference sequence). The V and J ends lost 1 base and 0 bases, in that order; junction bases with no gene match: 8. CDR3 in amino acids: CSARGAQGEMNTEAFF. The CDR3 DNA is TGCAGTGCTAGAGGCGCTCAGGGGGAGATGAACACTGAAGCTTTCTTT.

This clonotype was observed a single time. This sequence joins TRBV24-1 and TRBJ2-5, with 10 bases aligning to TRBD2. Germline CDR1 reads KGHDR; CDR2 reads SFDVKD. This CDR3 has 16 amino acids. The V gene end was trimmed by 5 bases and the J gene end by 4 bases; junction bases not matched to a gene: 9. DNA of the CDR3: TGTGCCACCAGTGGCGCTAGCGGGGGAGGCGTAGAGACCCAGTACTTC. Protein product: CATSGASGGGVETQYF.

A few counts support this clonotype. The chain combines TRBV2 with TRBJ2-3; 7 nucleotides match TRBD2. The germline V gene encodes CDR1 SNHLY and CDR2 FYNNEI. V lost 6 bases, J lost 1 base, and 7 bases stayed unmatched. CDR3 length equals 15 residues. As DNA, the CDR3 is TGTGCCAGCAGAGGGCGGCTAGCGGGCACAGATACGCAGTATTTT. Translated, it gives CASRGRLAGTDTQYF.

The V call is TRBV15, the J call TRBJ1-4, with a weak D call TRBD1 (5 bases). The V gene's germline CDR1 is LNHNV and CDR2 YYDKDF (reference sequence). The ends were cut back, 0 bases at V and 7 bases at J, with 9 bases in the middle. The CDR3 consists of 14 residues. The CDR3 sequence: CATSRDRVGEKLFF. The CDR3 DNA sequence: TGTGCCACCAGCAGAGACAGGGTTGGTGAAAAACTGTTTTTT.

The chain has TRBV2 and TRBJ1-6, with no clear D. Between the trimmed V and J ends, which lost 8 bases and 7 bases, there was a span of 12 bases. The length of the CDR3 is 13 residues. Germline V CDR1 and CDR2: SNHLY, FYNNEI. The CDR3 reads CASEADRNSPLHF. CDR3 nucleotides: TGTGCCAGCGAGGCCGACCGCAATTCACCCCTCCACTTT.

The gene calls are TRBV6-1 and TRBJ2-7; a weak D match, TRBD2 (6 bases). From germline, CDR1 is MNHNS and CDR2 SASEGT. V was clipped by 6 bases and J by 6 bases, with 12 bases between them. There are 12 residues in the CDR3. The DNA for the CDR3 is TGTGCCAGCAGCCGACTAGTTTCCGAGCAGTACTTC. Protein product: CASSRLVSEQYF.

This clonotype appeared a few times. The genes are TRBV20-1 and TRBJ1-2; D call uncertain. V lost 6 bases and J 3 bases, leaving 14 bases between the germline ends. The CDR3 runs to 13 residues. Germline loops: CDR1 DFQATT, CDR2 SNEGSKA (reference sequence). CDR3 protein: CSARLAADYGYTF. The CDR3 coding sequence is TGCAGTGCCCGATTGGCCGCCGACTATGGCTACACCTTC.

CDR3 amino acids: CAISSGEVVHGYTF. The CDR3, as DNA: TGTGCCATCAGCTCAGGGGAGGTGGTGCATGGCTACACCTTC. This sequence joins TRBV10-3 and TRBJ1-2; weak D call: TRBD1 (6 bases). The CDR3 is 14 residues long. V lost 6 bases and J 6 bases, leaving 17 bases between the germline ends. Germline V CDR1 and CDR2: ENHRY, SYGVKD.

The chain joins TRBV2 to TRBJ1-6, with D possibly being TRBD1 (6 bases). The CDR3 runs to 16 residues. V shed 10 bases and J shed 0 bases, with 16 bases lying between them. Germline CDR1 reads SNHLY; CDR2 reads FYNNEI. CDR3 nucleotide sequence: TGTGCCACCCGGACAGACCGTAGCTCCTATAATTCACCCCTCCACTTT. Encoded protein: CATRTDRSSYNSPLHF.